The 27 T cell receptor beta chains reported below all come from one sample, sequenced in a study of neurological immune-mediated disorders (dated by TCRdb to the late 2010s). Preparation of the library involved 5' RACE. The sequencer was an Illumina HiSeq 2500. TCRdb applied fastp at Q25 and MiXCR to the public reads, then kept only in-frame beta chains. Rows matching on CDR3 protein sequence are summarized as one entry with the most common DNA and genes. For this sample there are 25,000 to 35,000 distinct CDR3 sequences; about 15% appear just once. The biggest ten clones account for 25% to 35% of the sample. Sequencing was performed on PBMCs. The origin of the receptors is a man between 65 and 79 years old in good health.

The gene calls are TRBV5-1 and TRBJ2-7; TRBD2 matches at 8 bases. Germline assignment: CDR1 SGHRS and CDR2 YFSETQ. J was trimmed by 6 bases and V by 3 bases; bases with no gene match: 11. The CDR3 length is 15 residues. CDR3 loop: CASSSGPGGPGEQYF. As DNA, the CDR3 is TGCGCCAGCAGCTCCGGCCCGGGAGGGCCTGGCGAGCAGTACTTC.

This clonotype was counted many times. The chain combines TRBV5-5 with TRBJ1-2; 7 nucleotides align to TRBD1. Per the germline V gene, CDR1 is SGHKS and CDR2 is YYEKEE (reference sequence). This CDR3 is built from 13 residues. J lost 5 bases, V lost 3 bases, and 4 bases had no gene match. The CDR3 is CASSSPGQYGYTF. The DNA of the CDR3 is TGTGCCAGCAGCTCACCGGGACAGTATGGCTACACCTTC.

This clonotype was recorded many times. The rearrangement joins TRBV12-3 or TRBV12-4 to TRBJ1-1; 7 positions match TRBD1. With 6 bases clipped from V and 2 bases from J, the junction kept 3 bases outside the gene matches. The CDR3 length is 13 residues. The CDR3 DNA is TGTGCCAGCAGGCAGGGGGGTAACACTGAAGCTTTCTTT. It yields the protein CASRQGGNTEAFF.

In its sample, this clonotype was seen many times. The chain links TRBV20-1 to TRBJ1-6; TRBD1 matches 8 bases. The CDR3 runs to 14 residues. CDR1 is DFQATT and CDR2 is SNEGSKA in the germline V gene (reference sequence). After removal of 5 bases from V and 6 bases from J, the junction contained 6 bases not matched to a gene. The CDR3 protein is CSAGGQGGNSPLHF. The CDR3 coding sequence is TGCAGTGCTGGCGGACAGGGCGGTAATTCACCCCTCCACTTT.

This clonotype was seen repeatedly, ten times or more. This chain connects TRBV12-3 or TRBV12-4 to TRBJ1-4; the D is unclear. This CDR3 has 11 amino acids. Between the trimmed V and J ends, which lost 5 bases and 7 bases, there was a span of 5 bases. Here the CDR3 reads CASSAREKLFF. CDR3 nucleotides: TGTGCCAGCAGTGCCCGTGAAAAACTGTTTTTT.

This clonotype was seen at least ten times. The chain links TRBV7-3 to TRBJ2-5; 10 bases are a match to TRBD1. CDR3 length: 15 residues. The germline gives CDR1 SGHTA, CDR2 FQGTGA. The junction had 5 bases not matched to a gene; V was cut back by 2 bases and J by 5 bases. The CDR3 DNA is TGTGCCAGCAGCTTAGCTGGGACAGGGGAGGAGACCCAGTACTTC. Translating gives CASSLAGTGEETQYF.

This clonotype has ten or more counts. This chain links TRBV24-1 with TRBJ2-1, with 10 bases lining up with TRBD2. CDR3 size: 15 residues. J lost 9 bases, V lost 5 bases, and 9 bases had no gene match. Germline V CDR1 and CDR2: KGHDR, SFDVKD. CDR3 in DNA: TGTGCCACCAGTGGGGTACTAGCGGGGCAGGGTGAGCAGTTCTTC. Its translation: CATSGVLAGQGEQFF.

This clonotype has at least ten counts. This rearrangement joins TRBV9 to TRBJ2-1; 10 bases line up with TRBD1. Germline V gene data show CDR1 as SGDLS and CDR2 as YYNGEE. This CDR3 spans 15 amino acids. The V and J ends lost 6 bases and 7 bases, in that order; junction bases with no gene match: 10. As DNA, the CDR3 is TGTGCCAGCACCATAGGGGGGACAGGGGTTAATGAGCAGTTCTTC. This gives the protein CASTIGGTGVNEQFF.

This clonotype was seen at least ten times. This chain uses TRBV12-3 or TRBV12-4 with TRBJ1-4, with no clear D. V was pared by 2 bases and J by 5 bases, with 9 bases between. The CDR3 sequence is 14 residues long. DNA of the CDR3: TGTGCCAGCAGTTTAAGCCCGCGGAATGAAAAACTGTTTTTT. As protein: CASSLSPRNEKLFF.

The chain recombines TRBV7-2 with TRBJ2-1; 11 nucleotides match TRBD2. With 5 bases clipped from V and 5 bases from J, the junction kept 5 bases outside the gene matches. Per germline, CDR1 SGHTA and CDR2 FQGNSA. This CDR3 has 15 amino acids. CDR3 loop: CASSAGTSGHNEQFF. The CDR3, as DNA: TGTGCCAGCAGCGCCGGGACTAGCGGCCACAATGAGCAGTTCTTC.

This clonotype appeared many times. The gene calls are TRBV9 and TRBJ2-1; D is perhaps TRBD2 (6 bases). The V end was cut by 4 bases, the J end by 7 bases, with 12 bases between. This CDR3 comprises 13 residues. From germline, CDR1 is SGDLS and CDR2 YYNGEE. For the CDR3, the DNA is TGTGCCAGCAGCCCAGGACTACTGAATGAGCAGTTCTTC. This sequence encodes CASSPGLLNEQFF.

This clonotype came up a few times. The rearrangement uses TRBV20-1 and TRBJ2-1; TRBD2 agrees at 11 bases. The CDR3 contains 16 residues. V lost 6 bases and J lost 5; bases outside the gene matches: 12. The germline V gene encodes CDR1 DFQATT and CDR2 SNEGSKA (reference sequence). CDR3 nucleotides: TGCAGTGCCACCTCCTTGACTAGCGGGAAAAACAATGAGCAGTTCTTC. Translation gives CSATSLTSGKNNEQFF.

This clonotype has at least ten counts. The rearrangement uses TRBV4-2 and TRBJ2-1; TRBD2 matches 12 bases. Germline V gene lookup returns CDR1 LGHNA and CDR2 YNFKEQ. Trimming at V came to 3 bases and at J to 9 bases, leaving 6 bases not matched to a gene. The CDR3 consists of 15 residues. The CDR3 bases are TGTGCCAGCAGCCAGAGGACTAGCGGGGTCTTTGAGCAGTTCTTC. It specifies CASSQRTSGVFEQFF.

Points on this clonotype: Being one base from a much bigger clone, this may be a read error. The V call is TRBV7-9, the J call TRBJ2-7, with D hard to call. The CDR3 has 12 amino acids. Germline V CDR1 and CDR2: SEHNR, FQNEAQ (reference sequence). CDR3 sequence reads: CASCLSQYEQYF. The CDR3 nucleotides read TGTGCCAGCTGCTTGAGTCAATACGAGCAGTACTTC.

This clonotype was counted at least ten times. The chain carries TRBV7-2 and TRBJ2-3; D remains unclear. Trimming pared 1 base from V and 2 bases from J, leaving 7 bases between. The CDR3 sequence is 14 residues long. Germline V CDR1 and CDR2: SGHTA, FQGNSA. In DNA form, the CDR3 reads TGTGCCAGCAGCTTAGGAGGATTCACAGATACGCAGTATTTT. Protein product: CASSLGGFTDTQYF.

This clonotype occurred many times. Written as DNA, the CDR3 is TGTGCCAGCTCACTCGGACAGGTCTCGAGCTCTGGGGCCAACGTCCTGACTTTC. This translates into CASSLGQVSSSGANVLTF. The chain joins TRBV18 to TRBJ2-6, with 7 nucleotides matching TRBD1. The CDR3 runs to 18 residues. With 4 bases clipped from V and 0 bases from J, the junction kept 9 bases outside the gene matches. Germline CDR1 is KGHSH and CDR2 is LQKENI.

The rearrangement uses TRBV25-1 and TRBJ1-6; TRBD1 is a possible D gene (6 bases). Germline V CDR1 and CDR2: MGHDK, SYGVNS. Between the trimmed V and J ends, which lost 3 bases and 8 bases, there was a span of 14 bases. The CDR3 runs 15 residues. CDR3 sequence: CASSDGQPWDSPLHF. CDR3 nucleotides: TGTGCCAGCAGTGACGGACAGCCGTGGGATTCACCCCTCCACTTT.

This clonotype has ten or more counts. The V and J genes are TRBV18 and TRBJ2-1, with D hard to call. Trimming removed 2 bases at V and 0 bases at J, with 5 bases between. Germline V CDR1 and CDR2: KGHSH, LQKENI. The CDR3 is 14 amino acids. The CDR3 region is CASSPSSSYNEQFF. The CDR3, as DNA: TGTGCCAGCTCACCAAGCAGCTCCTACAATGAGCAGTTCTTC.

This clonotype was found many times. The J gene is TRBJ2-2, the V gene TRBV5-1; 9 bases agree with TRBD1. This CDR3 has 15 amino acids. V dropped 3 bases and J dropped 6; count of bases not matched to a gene: 6. The germline V gene has CDR1 SGHRS and CDR2 YFSETQ. Here the CDR3 reads CASSYTGTGSGELFF. The CDR3 DNA reads TGCGCCAGCAGCTACACCGGGACAGGGTCCGGGGAGCTGTTTTTT.

This clonotype appeared many times. The V gene is TRBV7-8, the J gene TRBJ1-1, with D unresolved. The germline CDR1 and CDR2 sequences are SGHVS and FQNEAQ. Trimming took off 1 base at V and 3 bases at J, with 3 bases between the two ends. This CDR3 is 12 amino acids long. The CDR3 DNA sequence: TGTGCCAGCAGCTTAGGTTACACTGAAGCTTTCTTT. Its translation is CASSLGYTEAFF.

V is TRBV20-1 and J is TRBJ2-5; TRBD1 aligns across 11 bases. CDR3 length equals 16 residues. The germline V gene has CDR1 DFQATT and CDR2 SNEGSKA (reference sequence). V dropped 5 bases and J dropped 1; count of bases not matched to a gene: 9. CDR3 amino acids: CSAGGQGDFGQETQYF. For the CDR3, the DNA is TGCAGTGCTGGGGGACAGGGGGACTTTGGCCAAGAGACCCAGTACTTC.

In its sample, this clonotype ranks as medium-sized. The chain employs TRBV28 and TRBJ2-7; 7 bases are shared with TRBD1. CDR1 and CDR2 from the germline V gene are MDHEN and SYDVKM. V shed 6 bases and J 0 bases; nucleotides not matched to a gene: 8. The CDR3 covers 15 residues. The CDR3 nucleotides read TGTGCCAGCAGACTCGACAGGGCGAGCTCCTACGAGCAGTACTTC. Its translation is CASRLDRASSYEQYF.

In its sample, this clonotype was seen many times. The gene calls are TRBV6-2 or TRBV6-3 and TRBJ2-1; 14 nucleotides agree with TRBD2. Germline V lookup: CDR1 MNHEY, CDR2 SVGEGT. The CDR3 covers 14 residues. With V trimmed by 5 bases and J by 12 bases, 6 bases remained unmatched. This CDR3 is CASSPGLAGGRQFF. CDR3 nucleotides: TGTGCCAGCAGTCCCGGACTAGCGGGGGGACGGCAGTTCTTC.

The sample holds many counts of this clonotype. The V call is TRBV24-1, the J call TRBJ2-1; 14 bases map to TRBD2. The CDR3 has 16 amino acids. The germline gives CDR1 KGHDR, CDR2 SFDVKD. With V trimmed by 3 bases and J by 12 bases, 9 bases remained unmatched. This CDR3 reads CATSDPGTSGGSRQFF. For the CDR3, the DNA is TGTGCCACCAGTGATCCTGGGACTAGCGGGGGATCTCGGCAGTTCTTC.

This clonotype has ten or more counts. V usage is TRBV6-5 and J usage is TRBJ1-2, with D unclear. Trimming left V 6 bases short and J 2 bases short, with 4 bases between. Germline CDR1 MNHEY, CDR2 SVGAGI. The CDR3 sequence is 11 residues long. CDR3 nucleotides: TGTGCCAGCAGCCAAAACTATGGCTACACCTTC. It encodes CASSQNYGYTF.

In its sample, this clonotype was seen many times. The chain links TRBV6-5 to TRBJ2-7; 8 positions match TRBD1. Looked up from germline, CDR1 is MNHEY and CDR2 is SVGAGI. Trimming took 4 bases from V and 5 from J; bases not matched to a gene: 4. The CDR3 is made up of 13 amino acids. As DNA, the CDR3 is TGTGCCAGCAGTTCCGACAGGGGCCACGAGCAGTACTTC. It specifies CASSSDRGHEQYF.

This clonotype was picked up many times. V gene TRBV5-5 combines with J gene TRBJ2-1, with a tentative D call TRBD2 (6 bases). CDR1 is SGHKS and CDR2 is YYEKEE in the germline V gene (reference sequence). V lost 0 bases and J lost 7, with 14 bases in between. The CDR3 totals 15 residues. DNA of the CDR3: TGTGCCAGCAGCTTGGCATCCGGGGGATGGAATGAGCAGTTCTTC. It translates to CASSLASGGWNEQFF.